This TCR beta chain originates from a study of blood T cell repertoires in COVID-19. Study background: From the United States, Italy and Spain came samples of acute and convalescent COVID-19. The analysed material was cDNA or gDNA that came from T cells, B-cell-depleted T cells, or PBMCs.

Germline V gene lookup returns CDR1 LNHDA and CDR2 SQIVND (reference sequence). This CDR3 spans 15 amino acids. V lost 1 base and J 5 bases, leaving 14 bases between the germline ends. Regarding this clone: The sample contains more than one DNA sequence encoding this CDR3.

It was during active infection that Seattle patients were enrolled and then longitudinally followed. Repertoires were generated with immunoSEQ multiplex PCR, while TCRdb's copy carries only in-frame clones and drops some. There are 250,000 to 350,000 clones in the sample; around 85% occur only once, and more than 1.2% lies in the top ten. This clonotype was obtained from a human donor with COVID-19, enrolled during active disease. The donor label of this sample is uncertain. The chain is built from TRBV19 and TRBJ1-1; D perhaps matches TRBD1 (6 bases). Sequenced material: peripheral blood. The DNA for the CDR3 is TGTGCCAGTAGTATAGTAGGGGGGGCCGGTACTGAAGCTTTCTTT. Its protein is CASSIVGGAGTEAFF.